This paragraph reports one T cell receptor (beta chain). The target of this receptor is not known. No base-level quality is on record; no much larger clone is a single base apart. This record belongs to a study of blood T cells in healthy people across ages (dated by TCRdb to between 2014 and 2017). General notes on the study: In model experiments, template switching captured roughly one uniquely barcoded TCR beta cDNA molecule for every two T cells. The donors were divided into four age groups: young (average around 17 years), middle-aged (approximately 41), aged (about 60) and long-lived (about 90). To avoid experimental bias, donors of different ages were spread randomly across the sequencing lanes. To track age-related changes in TCR beta repertoire diversity, the study relied on deep sequencing normalized with unique cDNA molecular identifiers. The study analyzed two additional independent replicas of 1 million unique cDNA reads from the same blood draw for two donors, one aged 18 to 30 and one aged 80 or older.

Summary of the overall study and its limitations: Because profiling used bulk unsorted PBMCs, naive and antigen-experienced compartments could not be compared conclusively. The CMV infection status of donors was not known, potentially confounding age-related changes in expanded clonotypes. The percentage of naive T cells measured by flow cytometry correlated strongly with observed TCR beta diversity. Observed TCR beta diversity per million T cells fell roughly linearly with age, and a significant reduction was already apparent by age about 36. The long-lived group showed more naive CD4+ T cells, fewer expanded clones and increased TCR diversity than the aged group, suggesting age selection. Estimates of total diversity based on one million sequenced T cells were regarded as lower bounds and as underestimates.

The donors were under 40 Caucasian individuals from Russia, aged 6 to 90 years, who were systemically healthy. Each donor gave around 9.8 milliliters of peripheral blood, collected into EDTA-treated Vacutainer tubes. Ficoll-Paque density-gradient centrifugation was used to isolate PBMCs, with at least 7 million obtained per sample. Total RNA, at least 5 micrograms per sample, was extracted from PBMCs with Trizol reagent. Naive CD45RAhigh/CD27high T cell percentages were measured by flow cytometry on a PBMC aliquot from every donor. The method behind the library was 5' RACE. Sequencing took place on an Illumina HiSeq 2500. A second about 6 to 11 cycle PCR used a sample-barcoded 5' primer and a J-beta primer mix. Each TCR beta cDNA molecule received a unique molecular identifier from a template-switch 5' adaptor carrying 12 random nucleotides. Each sample yielded at least 2.5 million CDR3-containing paired-end reads. First-strand cDNA synthesis was performed from all RNA using the Mint cDNA synthesis kit, with priming by a TRBC-specific oligonucleotide. Following uracil-DNA glycosylase treatment, all cDNA underwent a first 18-cycle PCR with the universal primers M1SS and BC2_uni_R. Per the original workflow: Normalization of each sample was performed by random selection of 1 million high-quality reads, each carrying a distinct molecular identifier. Reads with shared molecular identifiers were discarded instead of being binned into consensus sequences. MiTCR, run with a Q25 quality threshold and the strictest error-elimination algorithm, handled CDR3 identification, clonotype clustering and error correction. A nonparametric unseen species model using Euler transformation provided a lower-bound estimate of total TCR beta diversity. The public reads were quality trimmed at Q25 with fastp and then assembled into clones with MiXCR by TCRdb, keeping productive beta chains. Each CDR3 protein gets just one entry, which takes the most common genes and DNA from the rows behind it. The V and J calls were not made by the authors but by TCRdb's processing. The sample includes approximately 1.5 million distinct CDR3 sequences, with 34% observed a single time. Together, the top ten hold over 9% of the sample.

The clonotype originates from a woman aged 25 to 39 in good health. Sequencing was carried out using blood.

The CDR3 region: CASSQGRGFDQPQHF. The nucleotide sequence is TGCGCCAGCAGCCAAGGACGGGGATTTGATCAGCCCCAGCATTTT. The chain joins TRBV4-1 to TRBJ1-5; no confident D gene assignment can be made. The CDR3 goes from the cysteine to the phenylalanine over 15 residues. The entry retains the CDR3 DNA only, 45 bases that are in frame from base 1. The germline ends are 12 bases apart after V is trimmed by 1 base and J by 5 bases. The germline V gene specifies MGHRA as CDR1 and YSYEKL as CDR2.